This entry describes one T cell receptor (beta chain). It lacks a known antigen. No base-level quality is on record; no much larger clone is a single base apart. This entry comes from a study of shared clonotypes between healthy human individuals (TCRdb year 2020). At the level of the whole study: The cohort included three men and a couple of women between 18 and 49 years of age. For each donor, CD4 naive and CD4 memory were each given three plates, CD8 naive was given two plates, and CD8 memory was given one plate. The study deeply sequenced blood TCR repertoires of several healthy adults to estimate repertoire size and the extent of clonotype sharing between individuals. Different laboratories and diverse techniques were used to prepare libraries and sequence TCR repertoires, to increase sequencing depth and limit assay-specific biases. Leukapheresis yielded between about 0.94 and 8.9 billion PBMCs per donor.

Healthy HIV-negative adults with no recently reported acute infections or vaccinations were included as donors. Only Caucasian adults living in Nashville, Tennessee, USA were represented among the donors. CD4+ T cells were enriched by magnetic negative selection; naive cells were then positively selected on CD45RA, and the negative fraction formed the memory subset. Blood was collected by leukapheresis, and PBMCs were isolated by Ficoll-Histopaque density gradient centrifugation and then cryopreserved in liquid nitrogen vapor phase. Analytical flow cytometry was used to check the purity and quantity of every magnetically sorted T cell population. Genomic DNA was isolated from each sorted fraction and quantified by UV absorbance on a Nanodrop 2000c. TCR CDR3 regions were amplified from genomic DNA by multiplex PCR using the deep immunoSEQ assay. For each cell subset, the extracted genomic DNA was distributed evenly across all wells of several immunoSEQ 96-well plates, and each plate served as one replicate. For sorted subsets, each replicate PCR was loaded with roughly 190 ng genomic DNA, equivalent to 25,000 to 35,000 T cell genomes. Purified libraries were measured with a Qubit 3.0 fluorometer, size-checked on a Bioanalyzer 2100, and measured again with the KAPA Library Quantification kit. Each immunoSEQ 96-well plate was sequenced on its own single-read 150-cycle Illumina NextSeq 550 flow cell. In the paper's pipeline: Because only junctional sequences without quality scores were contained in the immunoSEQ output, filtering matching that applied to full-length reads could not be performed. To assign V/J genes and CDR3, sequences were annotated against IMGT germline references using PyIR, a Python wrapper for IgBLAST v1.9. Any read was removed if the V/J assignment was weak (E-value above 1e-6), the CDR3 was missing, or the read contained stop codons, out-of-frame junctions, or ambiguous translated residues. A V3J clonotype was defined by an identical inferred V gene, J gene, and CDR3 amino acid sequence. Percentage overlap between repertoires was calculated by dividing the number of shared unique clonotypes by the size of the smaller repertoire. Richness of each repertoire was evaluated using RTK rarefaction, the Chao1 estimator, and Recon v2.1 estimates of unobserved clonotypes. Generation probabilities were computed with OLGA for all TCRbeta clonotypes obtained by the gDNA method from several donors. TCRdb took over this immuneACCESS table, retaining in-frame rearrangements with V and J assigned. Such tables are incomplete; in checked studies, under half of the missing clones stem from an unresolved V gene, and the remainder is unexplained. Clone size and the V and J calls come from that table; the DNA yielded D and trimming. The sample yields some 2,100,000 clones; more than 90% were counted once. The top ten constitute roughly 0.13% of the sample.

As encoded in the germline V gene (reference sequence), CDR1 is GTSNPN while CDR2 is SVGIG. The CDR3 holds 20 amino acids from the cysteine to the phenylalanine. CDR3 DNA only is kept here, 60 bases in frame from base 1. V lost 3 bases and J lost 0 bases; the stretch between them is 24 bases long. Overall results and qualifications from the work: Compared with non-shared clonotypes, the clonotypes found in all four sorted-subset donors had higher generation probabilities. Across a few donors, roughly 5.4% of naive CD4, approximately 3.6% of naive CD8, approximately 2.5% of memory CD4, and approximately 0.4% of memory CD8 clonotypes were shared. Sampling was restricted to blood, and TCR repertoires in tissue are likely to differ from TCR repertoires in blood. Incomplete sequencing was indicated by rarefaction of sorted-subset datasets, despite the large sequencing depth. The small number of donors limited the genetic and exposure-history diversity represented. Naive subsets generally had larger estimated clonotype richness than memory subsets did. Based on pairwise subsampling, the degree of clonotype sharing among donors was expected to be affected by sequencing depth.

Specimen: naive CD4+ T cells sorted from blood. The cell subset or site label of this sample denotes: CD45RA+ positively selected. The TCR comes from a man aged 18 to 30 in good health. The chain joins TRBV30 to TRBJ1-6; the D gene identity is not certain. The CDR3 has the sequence CAWSAIVKISVGSYNSPLHF. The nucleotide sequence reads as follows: TGTGCCTGGAGCGCTATAGTTAAGATATCGGTTGGCTCCTATAATTCACCCCTCCACTTT.